This T cell receptor beta chain originates from a study of regulatory T cells in long-lasting Graves disease. Investigators prepared the TCR beta libraries by applying iRepertoire HTBI primers and Arm-PCR of CDR3 regions. MiXCR, run by TCRdb on the multiplex PCR reads, gives a single entry per CDR3 protein. The sample shows about 440,000 distinct CDR3 sequences, under 15% of them seen only once. Indicated time point: newly diagnosed GD, antithyroid drugs for less than 3 months. PBMC RNA was the source of the TCR library. The germline gives CDR1 SGHTA, CDR2 FQGTGA. There are 16 residues in the CDR3. V lost 5 bases and J lost 4; bases outside the gene matches: 9. Separately, the same data were catalogued under a study of T cells in Graves' hyperthyroidism and ophthalmopathy. That source adds: The HTBI primer set drove a first-round RT-PCR of the TCR CDR3.

The source material was peripheral blood mononuclear cells (PBMCs), sampled at new diagnosis, from a patient treated with antithyroid drugs. The clonotype originates from a woman in her twenties or thirties with Graves disease. The chain employs TRBV7-3 and TRBJ2-5; TRBD2 matches at 11 bases. The CDR3 is CASSPRIAGGLETQYF. CDR3 bases: TGTGCCAGCAGCCCCAGAATAGCGGGAGGGCTAGAGACCCAGTACTTC.